The entry below describes one T cell receptor (beta chain). From the 5' RACE reads, TCRdb called clonotypes with MiXCR, one entry per CDR3 protein. The sample lists approximately 1.8 million distinct CDR3 sequences; about 30% were seen once. These data come from a study of identical twins. Deletions cut 5 bases from V and 5 bases from J, with 13 bases between. This CDR3 region has 14 residues. CDR1 and CDR2 (germline): SGHAT, FQNNGV. This chain links TRBV11-2 with TRBJ1-5, with a tentative D call TRBD1 (6 bases). The receptor comes from a newborn girl in good health. Sequenced: cord blood. The CDR3 reads CASSPTQGHQPQHF. In nucleotides, the CDR3 is TGTGCCAGCAGCCCAACACAGGGCCATCAGCCCCAGCATTTT. Complete variable domain (other parts from reference TRBV11-2 and TRBJ1-5): EAGVAQSPRYKIIEKRQSVAFWCNPISGHATLYWYQQILGQGPKLLIQFQNNGVVDDSQLPKDRFSAERLKGVDSTLKIQPAKLEDSAVYLCASSPTQGHQPQHFGDGTRLSIL.